This TCR beta chain was obtained from a study of cytomegalovirus exposure and HLA in healthy donors. Notes on the study in general: It was reportedly the case that the classifier diagnosed cytomegalovirus status with high specificity and sensitivity.

Worth noting for this clone: The target antigen is unknown.

The assay was immunoSEQ multiplex PCR, and TCRdb's table has in-frame clones only and misses some. The sample consists of 190,000 or so clones, roughly 80% of them appearing once. Trimming stripped 1 base from V and 3 bases from J, with 22 bases between. The CDR3 consists of 19 residues. Germline V gives CDR1 LNHNV, CDR2 YYDKDF (reference sequence). The material sequenced was PBMCs. The sequence was obtained from a woman under 30 in good health and CMV-seropositive. The chain carries TRBV15 and TRBJ1-5; D might be TRBD1 (6 bases). The CDR3, as DNA: TGTGCCACCAGCAGAGTAATAGGAGCTGGGACACAGACCAATCAGCCCCAGCATTTT. This codes for CATSRVIGAGTQTNQPQHF. The full variable domain, its missing parts supplied by reference TRBV15 and TRBJ1-5, is DAMVIQNPRYQVTQFGKPVTLSCSQTLNHNVMYWYQQKSSQAPKLLFHYYDKDFNNEADTPDNFQSRRPNTSFCFLDIRSPGLGDTAMYLCATSRVIGAGTQTNQPQHFGDGTRLSIL.